This T cell receptor beta chain was observed in a study of CD8+ T cells in alopecia areata. Study findings and constraints: Sequence data from scalp samples additionally include resident alphabeta T cells of normal skin. Relative to mice, TCR sharing across patients was less clear, a difference possibly HLA-related.

Researchers picked out CD4+ and CD8+ T cells from PBMCs by sorting. V was cut by 5 bases and J by 6 bases, with 18 bases left in between. In germline, CDR1 is SGHRS, CDR2 YFSETQ. This CDR3 spans 14 amino acids. cDNA reverse transcribed from extracted RNA served as the sequencing template. Clones were read by immunoSEQ multiplex PCR, and TCRdb kept only the in-frame ones, dropping some. The profile shows 200,000 or so clones, more than 50% of them singletons. Points on this clone: Its antigen is not identified.

The TCR was taken from a human donor in good health. The sample consisted of CD8+ T cells sorted from blood. The chain recombines TRBV5-1 with TRBJ2-7; D is ambiguous. CDR3 region: CASRELGPAGEQYF. CDR3 nucleotides: TGCGCCAGCAGGGAGCTTGGTCCAGCAGGCGAGCAGTACTTC. Looking up the rest from reference TRBV5-1 and TRBJ2-7 gives the full variable domain: KAGVTQTPRYLIKTRGQQVTLSCSPISGHRSVSWYQQTPGQGLQFLFEYFSETQRNKGNFPGRFSGRQFSNSRSEMNVSTLELGDSALYLCASRELGPAGEQYFGPGTRLTVT.